This paragraph covers one T cell receptor beta chain sequence. Its specificity is not known. The source of the sample is a study of cytomegalovirus exposure and HLA in healthy donors. General observations from the study: Reports credit the classifier with highly specific, highly sensitive diagnosis of cytomegalovirus status. Overall, around 150 TCR beta chains were annotated as cytomegalovirus-associated.

Clones were read by immunoSEQ multiplex PCR, and TCRdb kept only the in-frame ones, dropping some. The sample carries 330,000 or so clones, 75% to 90% recorded once. Trimming at V came to 1 base and at J to 4 bases, leaving 5 bases not matched to a gene. Germline V CDR1 and CDR2: LNHNV, YYDKDF (reference sequence). There are 16 residues in the CDR3. Donors were drawn from the approximately 110-subject validation cohort, separate from the approximately 700-subject first cohort. The chain is built from TRBV15 and TRBJ2-1, with TRBD2 identical over 9 bases. The sample was PBMCs. The TCR was taken from a woman aged 18-29 years in good health and CMV-seronegative. The CDR3 DNA is TGTGCCACCAGCAGAGTTGTGGCGGGAGGGTACAATGAGCAGTTCTTC. Translation: CATSRVVAGGYNEQFF. The whole variable domain, filled in from reference TRBV15 and TRBJ2-1, reads DAMVIQNPRYQVTQFGKPVTLSCSQTLNHNVMYWYQQKSSQAPKLLFHYYDKDFNNEADTPDNFQSRRPNTSFCFLDIRSPGLGDTAMYLCATSRVVAGGYNEQFFGPGTRLTVL.